The next 17 T cell receptor beta chains were all read from a single sample in a study of cytomegalovirus exposure and HLA in healthy donors (dated by TCRdb to 2015 to 2018). Receptors were amplified or captured by the immunoSEQ multiplex PCR assay. The multiplex PCR relied on a mix of 60 forward primers for TCR Vbeta segments and 13 reverse primers for TCR Jbeta segments. This immuneACCESS table, as held by TCRdb, lists in-frame sequences with V and J called but not all clones. Of the missing ones, under half trace to an unresolved V gene in checked studies; the others have no known cause. In this sample the table shows 100,000 to 150,000 clones, around three quarters of which occur a single time. Approximately 1.2% of the sample lies in the top ten. The sample comprised PBMCs. These receptors all come from a female donor in good health and CMV-seronegative.

The chain links TRBV25-1 to TRBJ2-5; D perhaps matches TRBD2 (6 bases). CDR3 size: 12 residues. Germline CDR1 is MGHDK and CDR2 is SYGVNS. The V end lost 6 bases, the J end lost 4 bases, and 9 bases lay between the germline ends. CDR3 nucleotide sequence: TGTGCCAGCAGCACCGGGGGAGAGACCCAGTACTTC. Its protein product is CASSTGGETQYF. Supplemented by reference TRBV25-1 and TRBJ2-5, the full variable domain reads EADIYQTPRYLVIGTGKKITLECSQTMGHDKMYWYQQDPGMELHLIHYSYGVNSTEKGDLSSESTVSRIRTEHFPLTLESARPSHTSQYLCASSTGGETQYFGPGTRLLVL.

The V call is TRBV9, the J call TRBJ1-1, with D uncertain. Germline V gene sequence: CDR1 SGDLS, CDR2 YYNGEE. Trimming took off 0 bases at V and 0 bases at J, with 6 bases between the two ends. The CDR3 consists of 14 residues. The CDR3 DNA reads as TGTGCCAGCAGCGTAGCACAGATGAACACTGAAGCTTTCTTT. This gives the protein CASSVAQMNTEAFF.

This clone was picked up a small number of times. This chain joins TRBV5-6 and TRBJ2-7, with D perhaps matching TRBD2 (5 bases). Trimming left V 0 bases short and J 5 bases short, with 15 bases between. This CDR3 contains 15 residues. The germline CDR1 and CDR2 sequences are SGHDT and YYEEEE. CDR3 loop: CASSLGTDYSHEQYF. In DNA, the CDR3 is TGTGCCAGCAGCTTGGGGACCGACTATTCCCACGAGCAGTACTTC.

The CDR3 nucleotides are TGTGCCAGCACCTTTATCTCTGGGGCCAACGTCCTGACTTTC. The encoded protein is CASTFISGANVLTF. The J gene is TRBJ2-6, the V gene TRBV6-5; D is undetermined. Germline CDR1 MNHEY, CDR2 SVGAGI. V shed 7 bases and J shed 0 bases, with 7 bases lying between them. The CDR3 covers 14 residues.

The chain couples TRBV25-1 to TRBJ2-1, with 8 nucleotides matching TRBD1. The CDR3 spans 16 residues. V was pared by 3 bases and J by 4 bases, with 8 bases of the junction left unmatched. CDR1 is MGHDK, CDR2 SYGVNS, per germline. The CDR3 sequence is CASSDVAGGHYNEQFF. In DNA form, the CDR3 reads TGTGCCAGCAGTGACGTTGCAGGGGGCCATTACAATGAGCAGTTCTTC.

The V gene is TRBV12-5, the J gene TRBJ2-1; 10 bases align to TRBD2. The trim removed 2 bases at V and 7 bases at J, leaving 8 bases unmatched. CDR1 LGHNT and CDR2 FRNRAP come from the germline V gene. The length of the CDR3 is 16 residues. The CDR3 nucleotides are TGTGCTAGTGGTTTGTCCAGCGGGGGGGCTCGGAATGAGCAGTTCTTC. Protein: CASGLSSGGARNEQFF.

About this clone: Distinct nucleotide sequences in the sample also encode this CDR3. The chain combines TRBV9 with TRBJ1-5, with a tentative D call TRBD1 (6 bases). The CDR3 spans 14 residues. From germline, CDR1 is SGDLS and CDR2 YYNGEE. V was pared by 3 bases and J by 0 bases, with 7 bases between. The CDR3: CASSAGVSNQPQHF. CDR3 in DNA: TGTGCCAGCAGCGCAGGGGTTAGCAATCAGCCCCAGCATTTT. Full variable domain (missing parts from reference TRBV9 and TRBJ1-5): DSGVTQTPKHLITATGQRVTLRCSPRSGDLSVYWYQQSLDQGLQFLIQYYNGEERAKGNILERFSAQQFPDLHSELNLSSLELGDSALYFCASSAGVSNQPQHFGDGTRLSIL.

This clone has just a few counts. DNA for the CDR3: TGTGCCAGCTCACCCGACACCGGTGTAGCCAAAAACATTCAGTACTTC. Amino acids: CASSPDTGVAKNIQYF. The chain recombines TRBV18 with TRBJ2-4, with D hard to call. The ends were cut back, 3 bases at V and 0 bases at J, with 12 bases in the middle. This CDR3 spans 16 amino acids. Germline loops: CDR1 KGHSH, CDR2 LQKENI.

The V gene is TRBV4-2, the J gene TRBJ2-5, with 8 positions matching TRBD2. This CDR3 comprises 16 residues. J was trimmed by 3 bases and V by 5 bases; bases with no gene match: 11. The germline CDR1 and CDR2 sequences are LGHNA and YNFKEQ. The CDR3 DNA reads TGTGCCAGCAGCACCGGGGACGGGGGGGGCAAAGAGACCCAGTACTTC. The encoded protein is CASSTGDGGGKETQYF.

J is TRBJ2-3 and V is TRBV2; 7 positions agree with TRBD2. The J segment lost 6 bases and the V segment lost 8 bases, leaving 2 bases of the junction unmatched. The CDR3 has 11 residues. CDR1 and CDR2 from the germline V gene are SNHLY and FYNNEI. The CDR3 bases are TGTGCCAGCGGGAGGGCCGATACGCAGTATTTT. It is translated as CASGRADTQYF.

The rearrangement uses TRBV5-1 and TRBJ2-7, with TRBD1 identical over 11 bases. The CDR3 is made up of 15 amino acids. The J segment lost 6 bases and the V segment lost 3 bases, leaving 8 bases of the junction unmatched. In germline, CDR1 is SGHRS, CDR2 YFSETQ. The CDR3 is CASSSAGQGVGEQYF. CDR3 coding DNA: TGCGCCAGCAGCTCGGCGGGACAGGGGGTCGGCGAGCAGTACTTC.

The chain has TRBV2 and TRBJ2-5; 13 positions agree with TRBD2. The length of the CDR3 is 17 residues. J was trimmed by 0 bases and V by 8 bases; bases with no gene match: 9. Germline assignment: CDR1 SNHLY and CDR2 FYNNEI. CDR3 sequence (DNA): TGTGCCAGCGGTCCCGGGACTAGCGGGGCTTACCAAGAGACCCAGTACTTC. Amino acid sequence: CASGPGTSGAYQETQYF. Full variable domain (missing parts from reference TRBV2 and TRBJ2-5): EPEVTQTPSHQVTQMGQEVILRCVPISNHLYFYWYRQILGQKVEFLVSFYNNEISEKSEIFDDQFSVERPDGSNFTLKIRSTKLEDSAMYFCASGPGTSGAYQETQYFGPGTRLLVL.

The rearrangement links TRBV28 to TRBJ1-2; weak D call: TRBD1 (6 bases). Trimming shortened V by 8 bases and J by 1 base, and 11 bases separated the two germline ends. CDR1 and CDR2 (germline): MDHEN, SYDVKM. This CDR3 is 13 amino acids long. DNA for the CDR3: TGTGCCAGCCAGGGACAACTTAACTATGGCTACACCTTC. As protein: CASQGQLNYGYTF.

The genes are TRBV19 and TRBJ1-3, with 11 positions matching TRBD1. CDR1 is LNHDA and CDR2 is SQIVND in the germline V gene (reference sequence). V lost 9 bases to trimming and J lost 8 bases; unmatched junction nucleotides: 3. CDR3 length: 12 residues. The CDR3, as DNA: TGTGCCAGGGACAGGGGGCTGTACACCATATATTTT. Protein product: CARDRGLYTIYF. The full variable domain, completed using reference TRBV19 and TRBJ1-3, is DGGITQSPKYLFRKEGQNVTLSCEQNLNHDAMYWYRQDPGQGLRLIYYSQIVNDFQKGDIAEGYSVSREKKESFPLTVTSAQKNPTAFYLCARDRGLYTIYFGEGSWLTVV.

The chain uses TRBV7-8 and TRBJ2-7, with a possible D match to TRBD1 (5 bases). This CDR3 is 14 amino acids long. V was trimmed by 1 base and J by 2 bases, leaving 9 bases between them. Per the germline V gene, CDR1 is SGHVS and CDR2 is FQNEAQ. The CDR3 here is CASSLGGGTYEQYF. The CDR3 coding sequence is TGTGCCAGCAGCTTAGGGGGCGGAACCTACGAGCAGTACTTC. The variable domain in full, completed from reference TRBV7-8 and TRBJ2-7, reads GAGVSQSPRYKVAKRGQDVALRCDPISGHVSLFWYQQALGQGPEFLTYFQNEAQLDKSGLPSDRFFAERPEGSVSTLKIQRTQQEDSAVYLCASSLGGGTYEQYFGPGTRLTVT.

The chain employs TRBV28 and TRBJ1-1; TRBD1 matches at 7 bases. The CDR3 has 13 residues. Trimming removed 5 bases from V and 9 bases from J; junction bases left unmatched: 9. Germline CDR1 MDHEN, CDR2 SYDVKM. The CDR3: CASSGTDQPKAFF. In nucleotides, the CDR3 is TGTGCCAGCAGTGGGACAGACCAGCCGAAAGCTTTCTTT.

The chain is built from TRBV29-1 and TRBJ2-3; the D gene is possibly TRBD2 (5 bases). Trimming left V 4 bases short and J 2 bases short, with 13 bases between. In germline, CDR1 is SQVTM, CDR2 ANQGSEA. This CDR3 has 14 amino acids. In DNA form, the CDR3 reads TGCAGCGTTGCCCAACTAGGACTCACAGATACGCAGTATTTT. Its protein product is CSVAQLGLTDTQYF.